This T cell receptor (beta chain) was profiled in a study of blood T cell repertoires in COVID-19. Study context: The origin of the acute and convalescent COVID-19 samples was the United States, Italy and Spain.

Only in-frame clones appear in the TCRdb table, and some are missing; sequencing was by immunoSEQ multiplex PCR. The sample records hundreds of thousands of clones, 80% to 90% being singletons. The source of this sequence is a woman aged 80 or older with COVID-19, enrolled during active disease. Sequenced input: peripheral blood.

The CDR3 nucleotides are TGTGCCAGCAGCCAATCCGGACTCGGCTACACCTTC. Translated, it gives CASSQSGLGYTF. The V and J genes are TRBV3-1 (or the pseudogene TRBV3-2) and TRBJ1-2; D is uncertain. Germline V gene sequence: CDR1 LGHDT, CDR2 YNNKEL (reference sequence). Trimming pared 2 bases from V and 8 bases from J, leaving 9 bases between. CDR3 length: 12 amino acids.